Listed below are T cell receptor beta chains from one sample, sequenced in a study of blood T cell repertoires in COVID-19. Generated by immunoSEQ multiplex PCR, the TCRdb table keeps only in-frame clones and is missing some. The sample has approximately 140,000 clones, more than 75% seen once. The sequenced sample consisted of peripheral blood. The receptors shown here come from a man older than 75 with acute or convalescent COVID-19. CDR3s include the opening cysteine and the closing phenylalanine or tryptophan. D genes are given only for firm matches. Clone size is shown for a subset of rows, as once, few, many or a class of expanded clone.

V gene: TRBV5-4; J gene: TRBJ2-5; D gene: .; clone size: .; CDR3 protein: CASSLEARGETQYF; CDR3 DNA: TGTGCCAGCAGCTTGGAGGCTAGGGGAGAGACCCAGTACTTC
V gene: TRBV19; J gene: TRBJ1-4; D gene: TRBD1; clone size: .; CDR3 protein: CASSRGQGGEKLFF; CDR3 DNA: TGTGCCAGTAGTAGGGGACAGGGCGGCGAAAAACTGTTTTTT
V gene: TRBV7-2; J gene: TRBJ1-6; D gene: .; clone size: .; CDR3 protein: CASSVRGFNSPLHF; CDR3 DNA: TGTGCCAGCAGCGTTAGGGGTTTTAATTCACCCCTCCACTTT
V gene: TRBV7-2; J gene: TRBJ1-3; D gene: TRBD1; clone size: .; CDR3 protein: CASRDLQGALGNTIYF; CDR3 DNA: TGTGCCAGCAGGGATTTACAGGGGGCTCTTGGAAACACCATATATTTT
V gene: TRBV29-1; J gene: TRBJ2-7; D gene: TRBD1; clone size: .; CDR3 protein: CSSRDSTYEQYF; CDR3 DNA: TGCAGCTCTAGGGACAGTACCTACGAGCAGTACTTC
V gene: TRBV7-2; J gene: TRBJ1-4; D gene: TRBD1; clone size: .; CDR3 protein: CASSYSGTGQEKLFF; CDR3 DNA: TGTGCCAGCAGCTATTCCGGGACAGGGCAAGAAAAACTGTTTTTT
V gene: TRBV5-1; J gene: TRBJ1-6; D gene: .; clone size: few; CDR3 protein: CASSLGQLNSPLHF; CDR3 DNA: TGCGCCAGCAGCTTGGGACAGCTAAATTCACCCCTCCACTTT
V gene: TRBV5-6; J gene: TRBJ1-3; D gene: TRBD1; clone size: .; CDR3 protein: CASSLRLITGGAGNTIYF; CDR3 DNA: TGTGCCAGCAGCTTACGACTGATTACAGGGGGCGCTGGAAACACCATATATTTT
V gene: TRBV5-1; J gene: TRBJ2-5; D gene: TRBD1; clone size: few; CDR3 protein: CASSELRQGPSRETQYF; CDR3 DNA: TGCGCCAGCAGCGAACTCCGACAGGGCCCTTCACGTGAGACCCAGTACTTC
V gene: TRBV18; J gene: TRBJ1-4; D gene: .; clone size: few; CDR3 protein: CASSPFAQATNEKLFF; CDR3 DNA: TGTGCCAGCTCACCCTTCGCGCAGGCAACTAATGAAAAACTGTTTTTT
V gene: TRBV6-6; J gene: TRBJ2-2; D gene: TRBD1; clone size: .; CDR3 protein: CASTGQGLGTGELFF; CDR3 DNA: TGTGCCAGCACGGGACAGGGGTTGGGCACCGGGGAGCTGTTTTTT
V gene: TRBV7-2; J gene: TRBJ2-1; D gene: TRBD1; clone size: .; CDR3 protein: CASRGTGGDYNPPYEQFF; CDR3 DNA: TGTGCCAGCAGGGGGACAGGGGGAGACTACAACCCACCATATGAGCAGTTCTTC
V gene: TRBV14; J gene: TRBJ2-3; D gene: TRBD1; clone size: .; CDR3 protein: CASSLGGPDTQYF; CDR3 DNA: TGTGCCAGCAGCCTAGGGGGCCCAGATACGCAGTATTTT
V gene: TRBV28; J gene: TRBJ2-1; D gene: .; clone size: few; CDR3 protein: CASSTPDRLIPWWFF; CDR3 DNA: TGTGCCAGCAGTACCCCAGACAGACTGATTCCCTGGTGGTTCTTC
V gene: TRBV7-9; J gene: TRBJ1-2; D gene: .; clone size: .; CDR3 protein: CASSPGGLGFNYGYTF; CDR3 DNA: TGTGCCAGCAGCCCCGGCGGGTTAGGGTTTAACTATGGCTACACCTTC
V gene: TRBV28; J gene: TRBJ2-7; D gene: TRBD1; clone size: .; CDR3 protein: CASSLLDRDGEQYF; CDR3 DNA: TGTGCCAGCAGCTTACTCGACAGGGACGGCGAGCAGTACTTC
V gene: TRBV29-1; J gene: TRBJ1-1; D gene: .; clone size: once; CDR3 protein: CSGRRGGTEAFF; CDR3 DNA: TGCAGCGGAAGGCGGGGAGGGACTGAAGCTTTCTTT
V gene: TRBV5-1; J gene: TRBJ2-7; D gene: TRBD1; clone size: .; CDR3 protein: CASSLPRQGAGEQYF; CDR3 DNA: TGCGCCAGCAGCTTGCCCCGACAGGGGGCGGGCGAGCAGTACTTC
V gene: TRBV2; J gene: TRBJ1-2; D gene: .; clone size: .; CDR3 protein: CASQGRANYGYTF; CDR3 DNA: TGTGCCAGTCAGGGGAGGGCTAACTATGGCTACACCTTC
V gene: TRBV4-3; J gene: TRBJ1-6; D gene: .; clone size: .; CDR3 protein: CASSQDWGGDGSPLHF; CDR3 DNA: TGCGCCAGCAGCCAAGATTGGGGGGGGGATGGGTCACCCCTCCACTTT
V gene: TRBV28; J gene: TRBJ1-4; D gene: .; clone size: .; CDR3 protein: CASSSSRATNEKLFF; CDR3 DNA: TGTGCCAGCAGTTCAAGTCGGGCAACTAATGAAAAACTGTTTTTT
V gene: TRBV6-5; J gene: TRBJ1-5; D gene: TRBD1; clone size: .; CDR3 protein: CASNLGTAGPQHF; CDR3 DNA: TGTGCCAGCAACCTCGGGACAGCGGGCCCCCAGCATTTT